The 28 T cell receptor beta chains reported below all come from one sample, sequenced in a study of human T cells and chemical hapten exposure. Regarding time point: patch test 2, 6 weeks after DPC sensitization. As to treatment: therapeutic diphenylcyclopropenone sensitization with weekly scalp DPC. TCRdb reanalysed the RACE reads using MiXCR and keeps one entry per CDR3 protein. The sample carries approximately 68,000 distinct CDR3 sequences, 8.5% recorded once. The sample in question was whole blood, obtained in connection with sensitization to the hapten diphenylcyclopropenone (DPC). These receptors were collected from a woman between 45 and 60 years old with alopecia areata. Some clones in this sample may be carry-over from other donors' samples.

This chain connects TRBV6-5 to TRBJ1-1; possibly TRBD1 for D (5 bases). V lost 0 bases and J 9 bases, leaving 8 bases between the germline ends. The CDR3 spans 12 residues. In germline, CDR1 is MNHEY, CDR2 SVGAGI. In DNA form, the CDR3 reads TGTGCCAGCAGTTACTCCGGGACGCAAGCTTTCTTT. Translated, it gives CASSYSGTQAFF.

This clonotype was seen many times. The rearrangement links TRBV20-1 to TRBJ1-5; no reliable D call. This CDR3 spans 14 amino acids. CDR1 and CDR2 from the germline V gene are DFQATT and SNEGSKA (reference sequence). V was clipped by 0 bases and J by 5 bases, with 11 bases between them. The CDR3 DNA is TGCAGTGCTAGAGATGCGCGAGGGCATCAGCCCCAGCATTTT. As protein: CSARDARGHQPQHF.

This sequence joins TRBV12-3 or TRBV12-4 and TRBJ1-3; D is perhaps TRBD1 (6 bases). V dropped 7 bases and J dropped 2 bases, with 12 bases sitting between them. The CDR3 sequence is 14 residues long. This chain's CDR3 is CASNTQGPGNTIYF. The CDR3 region has the DNA TGTGCCAGCAACACACAGGGCCCTGGAAACACCATATATTTT.

The chain carries TRBV4-1 and TRBJ1-1; D might be TRBD1 (5 bases). V shed 3 bases and J shed 4 bases, with 24 bases lying between them. Germline V gene sequence: CDR1 MGHRA, CDR2 YSYEKL. CDR3 length equals 18 residues. For the CDR3, the DNA is TGCGCCAGCAGCCAGGATACCCGGCGGGACGTCTGGGGCACTGAAGCTTTCTTT. It codes for CASSQDTRRDVWGTEAFF.

This clonotype came up a few times. The rearrangement uses TRBV12-3 or TRBV12-4 and TRBJ2-7; a weak D match, TRBD1 (6 bases). Trimming shortened V by 3 bases and J by 2 bases, and 11 bases separated the two germline ends. The CDR3 sequence is 14 residues long. In DNA form, the CDR3 reads TGTGCCAGCAGTTTCTCGCAGGGGCCCTACGAGCAGTACTTC. As protein: CASSFSQGPYEQYF.

V and J are TRBV6-5 and TRBJ2-5, with 12 bases fitting TRBD2. The trim removed 2 bases at V and 2 bases at J, leaving 9 bases unmatched. Per germline, CDR1 MNHEY and CDR2 SVGAGI. CDR3 size: 18 residues. The DNA of the CDR3 is TGTGCCAGCAGTTACGATAAAACTAGCGGGGGGAAGCAAGAGACCCAGTACTTC. Translated: CASSYDKTSGGKQETQYF.

The table lists this clonotype with a few counts. This chain joins TRBV5-4 and TRBJ2-3; TRBD2 aligns across 9 bases. CDR1 and CDR2 (germline): SGHNT, YYREEE (reference sequence). The ends lost 4 bases at V and 4 bases at J; junction bases unmatched: 7. This CDR3 spans 15 amino acids. CDR3 DNA: TGTGCCAGCAGCCAGCGGGGACTAGCATCAGATACGCAGTATTTT. This codes for CASSQRGLASDTQYF.

The gene calls are TRBV5-1 and TRBJ1-2; 8 bases match TRBD1. J was trimmed by 7 bases and V by 3 bases; bases with no gene match: 8. CDR3 length equals 14 residues. CDR1 and CDR2 from the germline V gene are SGHRS and YFSETQ. Here the CDR3 reads CASSYGQGGIGYTF. DNA of the CDR3: TGCGCCAGCAGCTACGGACAGGGAGGAATTGGCTACACCTTC.

The chain joins TRBV10-3 to TRBJ2-5; D may be TRBD2 (5 bases). This CDR3 region has 14 residues. V gave up 3 bases and J gave up 3 bases, with 11 bases separating them. Germline assignment: CDR1 ENHRY and CDR2 SYGVKD. Here the CDR3 reads CAISDLGAKETQYF. The CDR3 DNA follows: TGTGCCATCAGTGATCTGGGAGCGAAAGAGACCCAGTACTTC.

This clonotype was seen more than once but under ten times. The J gene is TRBJ2-3, the V gene TRBV6-5; D remains ambiguous. Germline V gene sequence: CDR1 MNHEY, CDR2 SVGAGI. With 0 bases removed from V and 0 bases from J, the gap between germline ends came to 7 bases. The CDR3 spans 15 residues. The CDR3 is CASSYSGLSTDTQYF. CDR3 coding DNA: TGTGCCAGCAGTTACTCAGGGCTGAGCACAGATACGCAGTATTTT.

At least ten counts were recorded for this clonotype. The CDR3 sequence: CASSLDGAGTEAFF. The CDR3 nucleotides read TGTGCCAGCAGCTTAGATGGGGCTGGGACTGAAGCTTTCTTT. The rearrangement links TRBV7-8 to TRBJ1-1, with a weak D call TRBD1 (5 bases). This CDR3 has 14 amino acids. With 1 base removed from V and 5 bases from J, the gap between germline ends came to 11 bases. From germline, CDR1 is SGHVS and CDR2 FQNEAQ.

Ten or more counts support this clonotype. This chain uses TRBV6-6 with TRBJ1-1, with D possibly being TRBD1 (5 bases). CDR1 is MNHNY, CDR2 SVGAGI, per germline (reference sequence). The CDR3 covers 13 residues. Trimming cost V 5 bases and J 0 bases, with 7 bases left between them. The CDR3 spells CASSQGVNTEAFF. The CDR3 nucleotides are TGTGCCAGCAGTCAAGGGGTGAACACTGAAGCTTTCTTT.

J is TRBJ2-1 and V is TRBV12-3 or TRBV12-4; perhaps TRBD1 as D (7 bases). The CDR3 consists of 17 residues. The V end was cut by 4 bases, the J end by 1 base, with 17 bases between. This CDR3 is CASSSPPGGLSYNEQFF. For the CDR3, the DNA is TGTGCCAGCAGTTCCCCCCCAGGGGGGCTTTCCTACAATGAGCAGTTCTTC.

This clonotype was counted between two and nine times. This chain links TRBV29-1 with TRBJ2-1, with 10 positions matching TRBD1. With 7 bases clipped from V and 7 bases from J, the junction kept 4 bases outside the gene matches. Per the germline V gene, CDR1 is SQVTM and CDR2 is ANQGSEA. This CDR3 spans 12 amino acids. Written as DNA, the CDR3 is TGCAGCGGGCGACAGGGGGCGAATGAGCAGTTCTTC. It encodes CSGRQGANEQFF.

This chain joins TRBV10-3 and TRBJ2-3; 9 nucleotides align to TRBD1. V was pared by 4 bases and J by 2 bases, with 4 bases of the junction left unmatched. Germline CDR1 is ENHRY and CDR2 is SYGVKD. The CDR3 has 15 amino acids. The CDR3 protein is CAISGTGVSTDTQYF. The CDR3 DNA reads TGTGCCATCAGTGGGACAGGGGTCTCCACAGATACGCAGTATTTT.

This chain links TRBV24-1 with TRBJ2-3, with TRBD2 matching over 10 bases. Germline V gene lookup returns CDR1 KGHDR and CDR2 SFDVKD. The CDR3 is 15 amino acids. V shed 2 bases, J shed 6 bases, and the junction held 4 bases outside the gene matches. CDR3 in DNA: TGTGCCACCAGTGATTATAGTAGCGGGAGGGATACGCAGTATTTT. Translation gives CATSDYSSGRDTQYF.

The V call is TRBV20-1, the J call TRBJ2-7, with TRBD2 matching 10 bases. Per germline, CDR1 DFQATT and CDR2 SNEGSKA (reference sequence). The junction had 9 bases not matched to a gene; V was cut back by 8 bases and J by 5 bases. The CDR3 sequence is 13 residues long. The CDR3 reads CSPSGRARNEQYF. CDR3 sequence (DNA): TGCAGTCCCAGCGGGAGGGCCAGGAACGAGCAGTACTTC.

The rearrangement joins TRBV11-2 to TRBJ2-7; 7 bases agree with TRBD1. The CDR3 is 15 amino acids. V shed 5 bases and J 6 bases; nucleotides not matched to a gene: 13. In germline, CDR1 is SGHAT, CDR2 FQNNGV. The DNA for the CDR3 is TGTGCCAGCAGCAACCGACAGGGAACGGTACGCGAGCAGTACTTC. Protein: CASSNRQGTVREQYF.

V and J are TRBV4-3 and TRBJ1-3, with D unclear. Trimming removed 0 bases at V and 2 bases at J, with 8 bases between. Germline lookup yields CDR1 LGHNA and CDR2 YSLEER. The CDR3 sequence is 15 residues long. In DNA form, the CDR3 reads TGCGCCAGCAGCCAAGATGTTGGGGCTGGAAACACCATATATTTT. The encoded protein is CASSQDVGAGNTIYF.

In its sample, this clonotype was seen many times. J is TRBJ2-1 and V is TRBV9; 8 nucleotides align to TRBD2. Looked up from germline, CDR1 is SGDLS and CDR2 is YYNGEE. The CDR3 has 15 residues. The J segment lost 5 bases and the V segment lost 0 bases, leaving 4 bases of the junction unmatched. CDR3 region: CASSVGTSKNNEQFF. DNA of the CDR3: TGTGCCAGCAGCGTAGGGACTAGCAAAAACAATGAGCAGTTCTTC.

The chain recombines TRBV13 with TRBJ2-3; 9 positions match TRBD2. Germline CDR1 reads PRHDT; CDR2 reads FYEKMQ (reference sequence). V lost 1 base, J lost 2 bases, and 10 bases stayed unmatched. The CDR3 loop spans 18 amino acids. CDR3 DNA: TGTGCCAGCAGCTTAGTATCTCAAGCGGGGGGAGTCACAGATACGCAGTATTTT. Residues: CASSLVSQAGGVTDTQYF.

This chain connects TRBV6-5 to TRBJ2-2, with D possibly called TRBD1 or TRBD2 (6 bases each). V was clipped by 7 bases and J by 0 bases, with 12 bases between them. Germline CDR1 and CDR2: MNHEY and SVGAGI. The CDR3 totals 15 residues. The CDR3 spells CASNKEGANTGELFF. In DNA, the CDR3 is TGTGCCAGCAATAAGGAGGGGGCGAACACCGGGGAGCTGTTTTTT.

Many counts were recorded for this clonotype. The chain couples TRBV4-2 to TRBJ2-7; D tentatively fits TRBD1 or TRBD2 (6 bases each). This CDR3 is built from 14 residues. Trimming cost V 4 bases and J 7 bases, with 17 bases left between them. Germline-derived CDR1 and CDR2 are LGHNA and YNFKEQ. CDR3: CASSPLDGGWEQYF. Written as DNA, the CDR3 is TGTGCCAGCAGCCCCCTAGACGGGGGCTGGGAGCAGTACTTC.

There are many counts of this clonotype. The chain carries TRBV5-1 and TRBJ2-5; a weak D match, TRBD2 (5 bases). CDR1 SGHRS and CDR2 YFSETQ come from the germline V gene. V was shortened by 1 base and J by 5 bases, with 15 bases between the two germline ends. The CDR3 loop spans 15 amino acids. The CDR3 sequence: CASSLRRGNGETQYF. CDR3 coding DNA: TGCGCCAGCAGCTTGCGACGGGGAAACGGGGAGACCCAGTACTTC.

This clonotype was detected ten times or more. V and J are TRBV5-1 and TRBJ1-3; perhaps TRBD1 as D (6 bases). The CDR3 sequence is 18 residues long. Per germline, CDR1 SGHRS and CDR2 YFSETQ. The V end was cut by 4 bases, the J end by 0 bases, with 20 bases between. The CDR3 spells CASSLRSGTIFSGNTIYF. For the CDR3, the DNA is TGCGCCAGCAGCCTGCGCTCCGGGACAATATTCTCTGGAAACACCATATATTTT.

This clonotype was seen only a few times. V and J are TRBV27 and TRBJ2-7; no firm D call. This CDR3 has 14 residues. Trimming stripped 1 base from V and 1 base from J, with 8 bases between. The germline CDR1 and CDR2 sequences are MNHEY and SMNVEV (reference sequence). For the CDR3, the DNA is TGTGCCAGCAGTTTATTCGGCAGGTCCTACGAGCAGTACTTC. Translating gives CASSLFGRSYEQYF.

Concerning this clonotype: The junction differs from germline at one of its ends, possibly a read error. The chain uses TRBV9 and TRBJ2-6, with 7 bases identical to TRBD2. Looked up from germline, CDR1 is SGDLS and CDR2 is YYNGEE. The CDR3 is 18 amino acids. The CDR3 DNA sequence: TGTGCCAGCAGCGTATACGCGGGAGCCGTCTCTGGGGCCAACATCCTGACTTTC. Translation: CASSVYAGAVSGANILTF.

This chain uses TRBV6-1 with TRBJ1-1; D is unclear. Germline CDR1 and CDR2: MNHNS and SASEGT. The length of the CDR3 is 13 residues. Trimming shortened V by 10 bases and J by 4 bases, and 16 bases separated the two germline ends. CDR3 sequence (DNA): TGTGCCATCCAGGAATCTAGGCCCACTGAAGCTTTCTTT. Amino acid sequence: CAIQESRPTEAFF.